The 7 T cell receptor beta chains reported below all come from one sample, sequenced in a study of Ad26.COV2.S vaccination and SARS-CoV-2 variants. Sequencing was performed with immunoSEQ multiplex PCR; in TCRdb, only in-frame clones are kept and a portion is missing. Among some 45,000 clones listed, approximately 80% were seen once. Specimen: peripheral blood, collected after recovery from COVID-19. The receptors were sampled from a human donor who had recovered from COVID-19.

This clone was picked up a small number of times. Because the CDR3's place on the DNA is in doubt, the DNA is left out and the CDR3 is given as listed by TCRdb. This chain joins TRBV6-8 and TRBJ2-4. The CDR3 is 17 amino acids long, termini counted. Germline values: CDR1 MNHGY, CDR2 SAAAGT. The CDR3 sequence: CASSYFGPPGAKNIQYF.

J is TRBJ2-5 and V is TRBV7-2; D remains unclear. Germline lookup yields CDR1 SGHTA and CDR2 FQGNSA. V was pared by 3 bases and J by 3 bases, with 14 bases between. The CDR3 runs 15 residues. The CDR3 DNA reads TGTGCCAGCAGCTTCCGGGCGTCAGAGGAAGAGACCCAGTACTTC. This codes for CASSFRASEEETQYF.

The gene calls are TRBV5-1 and TRBJ1-2, with TRBD1 matching 10 bases. Germline V gene sequence: CDR1 SGHRS, CDR2 YFSETQ. The CDR3 has 14 amino acids. Trimming removed 3 bases from V and 6 bases from J; junction bases left unmatched: 5. The CDR3 nucleotides are TGCGCCAGCAGCTCTCGGACAGGGGGAGATGGCTACACCTTC. It codes for CASSSRTGGDGYTF.

This chain joins TRBV19 and TRBJ1-4; D not resolved. Germline loops: CDR1 LNHDA, CDR2 SQIVND (reference sequence). CDR3 size: 16 residues. Trimming removed 7 bases from V and 5 bases from J, with 20 bases in between. The CDR3, as DNA: TGTGCCAGTAACACCGACCCGCGGGGTGGGAATGAAAAACTGTTTTTT. Encoded protein: CASNTDPRGGNEKLFF.

This chain links TRBV28 with TRBJ1-3; no reliable D call. The CDR3 length is 15 residues. V was clipped by 8 bases and J by 4 bases, with 18 bases between them. From germline, CDR1 is MDHEN and CDR2 SYDVKM. CDR3 sequence reads: CASGSSPVEGNTIYF. Here the CDR3 DNA reads TGTGCCAGCGGCAGTAGTCCGGTGGAAGGAAACACCATATATTTT.

This chain uses TRBV6-1 with TRBJ2-7, with D perhaps assigned TRBD1 or TRBD2 (5 bases each). The CDR3 runs 12 residues. V lost 2 bases and J lost 6, with 8 bases in between. Germline values: CDR1 MNHNS, CDR2 SASEGT. The CDR3 spells CASSELGTEQYV. DNA for the CDR3: TGTGCCAGCAGTGAACTGGGGACCGAGCAGTACGTC.

The CDR3 region has the DNA TGTGCTAGTGGTTTGGTACAGGGAGACACCGGGGAGCTGTTTTTT. Its protein product is CASGLVQGDTGELFF. V and J are TRBV12-5 and TRBJ2-2; TRBD1 might be the D (6 bases). CDR1 and CDR2 from the germline V gene are LGHNT and FRNRAP. The CDR3 spans 15 residues. V lost 0 bases to trimming and J lost 3 bases, with 8 bases between them.